A single sample gave rise to the 15 T cell receptor beta chains below, sequenced in a study of response to subunit inactivated influenza vaccine. TCRdb re-derived calls from the RT-PCR reads in MiXCR, one entry per CDR3 protein. Seen here are about 620,000 distinct CDR3 sequences, roughly 12% observed once, and the top ten hold 10%. Here the sequenced sample was PBMCs from blood, taken on the day of vaccination. The receptors derive from a man in his fifties who received an inactivated influenza vaccine.

This clonotype was recorded at least ten times. The genes are TRBV20-1 and TRBJ1-2; D might be TRBD1 (5 bases). Germline CDR1 DFQATT, CDR2 SNEGSKA (reference sequence). Trimming pared 2 bases from V and 4 bases from J, leaving 14 bases between. This CDR3 contains 14 residues. CDR3 bases: TGCAGTGCTAGATCACAGGTCACTGTCTATGGCTACACCTTC. This gives the protein CSARSQVTVYGYTF.

The chain links TRBV20-1 to TRBJ2-1; D is uncertain. Per germline, CDR1 DFQATT and CDR2 SNEGSKA (reference sequence). CDR3 length equals 13 residues. Trimming stripped 8 bases from V and 1 base from J, with 12 bases between. This CDR3 reads CSTYGGSYNEQFF. The CDR3 region has the DNA TGCAGTACCTACGGCGGATCCTACAATGAGCAGTTCTTC.

This clonotype was seen repeatedly, ten times or more. The J gene is TRBJ2-5, the V gene TRBV7-2; D remains ambiguous. Germline V CDR1 and CDR2: SGHTA, FQGNSA. The CDR3 has 15 amino acids. V lost 5 bases to trimming and J lost 1 base, with 14 bases between them. This CDR3 is CASSVRGRFQETQYF. For the CDR3, the DNA is TGTGCCAGCAGCGTAAGAGGACGGTTCCAAGAGACCCAGTACTTC.

This clonotype was counted only a few times. The chain couples TRBV20-1 to TRBJ2-1; no definite D call. Trimming removed 0 bases at V and 6 bases at J, with 12 bases between. The germline V gene has CDR1 DFQATT and CDR2 SNEGSKA (reference sequence). CDR3 length: 14 residues. CDR3 coding DNA: TGCAGTGCTAGAGAGGTGACCTACGGCAATGAGCAGTTCTTC. It yields the protein CSAREVTYGNEQFF.

The chain combines TRBV10-3 with TRBJ2-5; no clear D. V was shortened by 7 bases and J by 3 bases, with 15 bases between the two germline ends. CDR3 length equals 14 residues. From germline, CDR1 is ENHRY and CDR2 SYGVKD. In DNA, the CDR3 is TGTGCCATCACTACGGACCGAAGAAAAGAGACCCAGTACTTC. Its protein is CAITTDRRKETQYF.

The chain is built from TRBV12-3 or TRBV12-4 and TRBJ2-1; 10 bases map to TRBD2. The CDR3 runs to 15 residues. With 5 bases clipped from V and 8 bases from J, the junction kept 9 bases outside the gene matches. CDR3 amino acids: CASSINSGGFYEQFF. DNA of the CDR3: TGTGCCAGCAGTATAAATAGCGGGGGGTTCTATGAGCAGTTCTTC.

V usage is TRBV7-2 and J usage is TRBJ2-5; the match to TRBD2 covers 8 bases. J was trimmed by 3 bases and V by 3 bases; bases with no gene match: 3. Germline V gene data show CDR1 as SGHTA and CDR2 as FQGNSA. This CDR3 spans 14 amino acids. In DNA form, the CDR3 reads TGTGCCAGCAGCTTTAGCGGGATAGAAGAGACCCAGTACTTC. Its protein is CASSFSGIEETQYF.

Ten or more counts support this clonotype. The chain recombines TRBV20-1 with TRBJ2-1, with D perhaps matching TRBD1 or TRBD2 (5 bases each). The CDR3 is 16 residues long. With 0 bases removed from V and 2 bases from J, the gap between germline ends came to 14 bases. Germline CDR1 and CDR2: DFQATT and SNEGSKA (reference sequence). The CDR3 sequence is CSARDRTGQAYNEQFF. The CDR3 DNA reads as TGCAGTGCTAGAGATCGAACGGGGCAGGCCTACAATGAGCAGTTCTTC.

The chain couples TRBV7-2 to TRBJ1-1, with 7 positions matching TRBD1. The CDR3 runs to 14 residues. V shed 5 bases, J shed 1 base, and the junction held 4 bases outside the gene matches. The germline V gene encodes CDR1 SGHTA and CDR2 FQGNSA. As DNA, the CDR3 is TGTGCCAGCAGCATAAACAGGGGGAACACTGAAGCTTTCTTT. Translation: CASSINRGNTEAFF.

The chain couples TRBV4-2 to TRBJ2-1; tentatively, D is TRBD1 or TRBD2 (6 bases each). The germline gives CDR1 LGHNA, CDR2 YNFKEQ. V lost 0 bases and J 12 bases, leaving 18 bases between the germline ends. The CDR3 sequence is 15 residues long. In nucleotides, the CDR3 is TGTGCCAGCAGCCAAGAGCTCGAGGGGGGCAGCAGGCAGTTCTTC. Its translation: CASSQELEGGSRQFF.

V gene TRBV27 combines with J gene TRBJ2-3; TRBD1 aligns across 8 bases. The CDR3 runs to 16 residues. Unmatched junction bases numbered 7, after V lost 5 bases and J lost 0 bases. CDR1 and CDR2 from the germline V gene are MNHEY and SMNVEV (reference sequence). CDR3 in amino acids: CASSTDRGSSTDTQYF. Written as DNA, the CDR3 is TGTGCCAGCAGTACTGACAGGGGATCTAGCACAGATACGCAGTATTTT.

The CDR3 sequence is CASSPLPGLAGAYEQYF. CDR3 nucleotide sequence: TGTGCCAGCAGCCCCCTACCGGGACTAGCGGGCGCCTACGAGCAGTACTTC. V is TRBV14 and J is TRBJ2-7; 12 bases are a match to TRBD2. CDR3 size: 17 residues. V was clipped by 4 bases and J by 2 bases; unmatched bases: 9. In germline, CDR1 is SGHDN, CDR2 FVKESK.

This clonotype was seen ten or more times. V usage is TRBV27 and J usage is TRBJ2-7, with D uncertain. This CDR3 has 13 residues. Germline assignment: CDR1 MNHEY and CDR2 SMNVEV (reference sequence). Trimming took 6 bases from V and 0 from J, leaving 9 bases between them. CDR3 coding DNA: TGTGCCAGCAGGCGTACGAACTCCTACGAGCAGTACTTC. Amino acid sequence: CASRRTNSYEQYF.

This clonotype appeared a few times. The chain recombines TRBV5-8 with TRBJ2-7; D is undetermined. V was cut by 0 bases and J by 2 bases, with 9 bases left in between. The CDR3 has 14 amino acids. Per the germline V gene, CDR1 is SGHTS and CDR2 is YDEGEE. The CDR3 region has the DNA TGTGCCAGCAGCTTGGGCAGCCCAACCTACGAGCAGTACTTC. This sequence encodes CASSLGSPTYEQYF.

This clonotype was recorded a few times. The J gene is TRBJ2-7, the V gene TRBV9, with 10 nucleotides matching TRBD2. The junction had 3 bases not matched to a gene; V was cut back by 0 bases and J by 0 bases. Germline V gene lookup returns CDR1 SGDLS and CDR2 YYNGEE. The CDR3 is made up of 16 amino acids. For the CDR3, the DNA is TGTGCCAGCAGCGTAGGGACTAGCGGTTTCTCCTACGAGCAGTACTTC. This codes for CASSVGTSGFSYEQYF. Full variable domain (remainder filled in from reference TRBV9 and TRBJ2-7): DSGVTQTPKHLITATGQRVTLRCSPRSGDLSVYWYQQSLDQGLQFLIQYYNGEERAKGNILERFSAQQFPDLHSELNLSSLELGDSALYFCASSVGTSGFSYEQYFGPGTRLTVT.